These 21 T cell receptor beta chains share one sample of origin, sequenced in a study of blood T cells in healthy people across ages (dated by TCRdb to between 2015 and 2017). Libraries came from 5' RACE. Sequencing was carried out with an Illumina HiSeq 2500. A second roughly 6 to 11 cycle PCR used a sample-barcoded 5' primer and a J-beta primer mix. Through fastp at Q25 and MiXCR, TCRdb rebuilt clones from the public reads, retaining in-frame beta chains. CDR3 protein sequences are deduplicated, and each keeps its most common genes and DNA. This sample gives under 2 million distinct CDR3 sequences in total; about 31% of them show up just once. Together, the top ten hold 11% of the sample. The source material was blood. Source of these receptors: a woman aged 25 to 45 in good health.

This clonotype occurred a few times. This chain links TRBV9 with TRBJ2-7; D unclear. Trimming took 0 bases from V and 6 from J, leaving 10 bases between them. There are 13 residues in the CDR3. CDR1 is SGDLS, CDR2 YYNGEE, per germline. The chain's CDR3 is CASSVAQHSEQYF. The CDR3 coding sequence is TGTGCCAGCAGCGTAGCTCAGCATTCCGAGCAGTACTTC.

This chain connects TRBV12-3 or TRBV12-4 to TRBJ1-5; weak D call: TRBD1 (6 bases). CDR3 size: 15 residues. V was shortened by 7 bases and J by 6 bases, with 19 bases between the two germline ends. DNA of the CDR3: TGTGCCAGCACCTTACGGGGGGGGGCGGGTCAGCCCCAGCATTTT. Translating it yields CASTLRGGAGQPQHF.

The table lists this clonotype with a few counts. The chain joins TRBV24-1 to TRBJ2-4, with TRBD2 as a possible D gene (5 bases). Germline CDR1 KGHDR, CDR2 SFDVKD. The CDR3 is made up of 14 amino acids. The V end lost 4 bases, the J end lost 8 bases, and 14 bases lay between the germline ends. CDR3 coding DNA: TGTGCCACCAGTGAACAACCCCCGAGGGACATTCAGTACTTC. Amino acids: CATSEQPPRDIQYF.

The genes are TRBV20-1 and TRBJ2-7; TRBD2 matches at 12 bases. Germline CDR1 is DFQATT and CDR2 is SNEGSKA (reference sequence). V lost 5 bases to trimming and J lost 5 bases; unmatched junction nucleotides: 7. This CDR3 comprises 14 residues. The CDR3 here is CSALRLAGANEQYF. CDR3 DNA sequence: TGCAGTGCTCTGCGACTAGCGGGAGCAAACGAGCAGTACTTC.

J is TRBJ1-6 and V is TRBV14, with 7 bases that match TRBD1. The CDR3 totals 15 residues. Germline V gene sequence: CDR1 SGHDN, CDR2 FVKESK. The V segment lost 0 bases and the J segment 6 bases; nucleotides outside the gene matches: 2. CDR3 coding DNA: TGTGCCAGCAGCCAAGACGGGACAGCTAATTCACCCCTCCACTTT. This translates into CASSQDGTANSPLHF. Full variable domain (rest looked up from reference TRBV14 and TRBJ1-6): EAGVTQFPSHSVIEKGQTVTLRCDPISGHDNLYWYRRVMGKEIKFLLHFVKESKQDESGMPNNRFLAERTGGTYSTLKVQPAELEDSGVYFCASSQDGTANSPLHFGNGTRLTVT.

V and J are TRBV28 and TRBJ2-7, with D perhaps matching TRBD1 or TRBD2 (5 bases each). With 7 bases removed from V and 1 base from J, the gap between germline ends came to 11 bases. The germline V gene encodes CDR1 MDHEN and CDR2 SYDVKM. The CDR3 contains 13 residues. Here the CDR3 DNA reads TGTGCCAGCACTCGGGACGGATCCTACGAGCAGTACTTC. It encodes CASTRDGSYEQYF.

This chain uses TRBV18 with TRBJ2-3; perhaps TRBD1 as D (6 bases). V shed 3 bases and J shed 2 bases, with 9 bases lying between them. The CDR3 totals 14 residues. Germline CDR1 is KGHSH and CDR2 is LQKENI. In nucleotides, the CDR3 is TGTGCCAGCTCACCGGGGGACAACACAGATACGCAGTATTTT. Protein product: CASSPGDNTDTQYF.

The CDR3 sequence is CASSQDWQSNQPQHF. The DNA of the CDR3 is TGTGCCAGCAGCCAAGATTGGCAAAGCAATCAGCCCCAGCATTTT. V and J are TRBV3-1 and TRBJ1-5; no definite D call. V was clipped by 0 bases and J by 1 base, with 7 bases between them. This CDR3 has 15 amino acids. Germline V gene data show CDR1 as LGHDT and CDR2 as YNNKEL (reference sequence).

V gene TRBV12-3 or TRBV12-4 combines with J gene TRBJ1-5; no clear D gene. Trimming left V 6 bases short and J 11 bases short, with 14 bases between. CDR3 length: 12 amino acids. The CDR3, as DNA: TGTGCCAGCAGCTTGGACCGCCTATCCCAGCATTTT. Its translation: CASSLDRLSQHF.

The J gene is TRBJ2-7, the V gene TRBV5-1, with D perhaps matching TRBD1 (5 bases). This CDR3 is 14 amino acids long. Germline V lookup: CDR1 SGHRS, CDR2 YFSETQ. Trimming took off 2 bases at V and 6 bases at J, with 15 bases between the two ends. The CDR3 nucleotides read TGCGCCAGCAGCTTCAGGGCCTCGCCGGGCGAGCAGTACTTC. Its protein is CASSFRASPGEQYF.

The chain links TRBV28 to TRBJ1-4, with 10 nucleotides matching TRBD1. CDR3 size: 14 residues. The V gene's germline CDR1 is MDHEN and CDR2 SYDVKM. V gave up 6 bases and J gave up 8 bases; unmatched junction bases: 6. This chain's CDR3 is CASRTDRGYEKLFF. Here the CDR3 DNA reads TGTGCCAGCAGAACGGACAGGGGGTACGAAAAACTGTTTTTT.

On this clonotype itself: A read error may produce the germline difference seen at one junction end. The gene calls are TRBV27 and TRBJ2-5; weak D call: TRBD1 (6 bases). The CDR3 consists of 16 residues. Per the germline V gene, CDR1 is MNHEY and CDR2 is SMNVEV (reference sequence). The CDR3 coding sequence is TGTGCCAGCAGAGACCTACCGGGACAAGGAAAAGAGGCCCAGTACTTC. Translated, it gives CASRDLPGQGKEAQYF.

This clonotype was seen a few times. The V call is TRBV6-5, the J call TRBJ2-7; 9 bases are shared with TRBD2. The CDR3 covers 14 residues. With V trimmed by 5 bases and J by 3 bases, 5 bases remained unmatched. Per germline, CDR1 MNHEY and CDR2 SVGAGI. CDR3 loop: CASSETSGFYEQYF. The DNA of the CDR3 is TGTGCCAGCAGTGAGACTAGCGGCTTCTACGAGCAGTACTTC.

This clonotype was observed a handful of times. The rearrangement uses TRBV20-1 and TRBJ2-1; tentatively, D is TRBD2 (5 bases). Germline CDR1 reads DFQATT; CDR2 reads SNEGSKA (reference sequence). V was pared by 0 bases and J by 5 bases, with 11 bases between. This CDR3 region has 14 residues. CDR3 amino acids: CSARDQDWNNEQFF. CDR3 nucleotide sequence: TGCAGTGCTAGAGACCAGGACTGGAACAATGAGCAGTTCTTC.

This clonotype was detected a few times. This rearrangement joins TRBV12-3 or TRBV12-4 to TRBJ1-6; 8 nucleotides align to TRBD1. The CDR3 sequence is 15 residues long. V shed 4 bases, J shed 7 bases, and the junction held 6 bases outside the gene matches. This CDR3 is CASSSRTGRNSPLHF. The CDR3 DNA sequence: TGTGCCAGCAGTTCTCGGACAGGGAGGAATTCACCCCTCCACTTT.

This clonotype was recorded a few times. V and J are TRBV5-1 and TRBJ2-5; 10 nucleotides align to TRBD2. The CDR3 covers 15 residues. V was pared by 4 bases and J by 1 base, with 4 bases of the junction left unmatched. Germline-derived CDR1 and CDR2 are SGHRS and YFSETQ. The CDR3 region is CASSPQRGGQETQYF. The CDR3, as DNA: TGCGCCAGCAGCCCCCAGCGGGGGGGCCAAGAGACCCAGTACTTC. The whole variable domain, filled in from reference TRBV5-1 and TRBJ2-5, reads KAGVTQTPRYLIKTRGQQVTLSCSPISGHRSVSWYQQTPGQGLQFLFEYFSETQRNKGNFPGRFSGRQFSNSRSEMNVSTLELGDSALYLCASSPQRGGQETQYFGPGTRLLVL.

This clonotype was seen only a few times. The chain carries TRBV4-1 and TRBJ2-1; 10 bases match TRBD2. The CDR3 has 16 residues. In germline, CDR1 is MGHRA, CDR2 YSYEKL. Losses at the gene ends were 5 bases for V and 1 base for J; bases not matched to a gene: 5. The CDR3 sequence is CASSTYSGRSYNEQFF. DNA of the CDR3: TGCGCCAGCAGCACCTATAGCGGGAGGTCCTACAATGAGCAGTTCTTC.

This clonotype was found a few times. This chain joins TRBV5-8 and TRBJ1-4; D is uncertain. Between the trimmed V and J ends, which lost 4 bases and 0 bases, there was a span of 10 bases. The CDR3 contains 15 residues. Germline assignment: CDR1 SGHTS and CDR2 YDEGEE. The CDR3 loop reads CASSAGQATNEKLFF. Written as DNA, the CDR3 is TGTGCCAGCAGCGCCGGCCAGGCAACTAATGAAAAACTGTTTTTT.

This sequence joins TRBV18 and TRBJ2-6; D might be TRBD2 (5 bases). Looked up from germline, CDR1 is KGHSH and CDR2 is LQKENI. V was cut by 3 bases and J by 5 bases, with 5 bases left in between. This CDR3 region has 13 residues. As DNA, the CDR3 is TGTGCCAGCTCACCCGGGAGGGCCAACGTCCTGACTTTC. Encoded protein: CASSPGRANVLTF.

This clonotype was detected a few times. The rearrangement uses TRBV7-2 and TRBJ2-1; D not certain. The CDR3 is 14 amino acids. V dropped 5 bases and J dropped 2 bases, with 10 bases sitting between them. Germline CDR1 and CDR2: SGHTA and FQGNSA. Here the CDR3 reads CASSRDPTYNEQFF. The DNA for the CDR3 is TGTGCCAGCAGCCGAGATCCAACCTACAATGAGCAGTTCTTC.

This chain uses TRBV6-1 with TRBJ2-3, with 8 bases that match TRBD2. Germline V gene lookup returns CDR1 MNHNS and CDR2 SASEGT. The CDR3 has 15 amino acids. V gave up 6 bases and J gave up 4 bases; unmatched junction bases: 9. The CDR3 sequence is CASSAISGIADTQYF. The CDR3 region has the DNA TGTGCCAGCAGCGCTATTAGCGGGATAGCAGATACGCAGTATTTT.